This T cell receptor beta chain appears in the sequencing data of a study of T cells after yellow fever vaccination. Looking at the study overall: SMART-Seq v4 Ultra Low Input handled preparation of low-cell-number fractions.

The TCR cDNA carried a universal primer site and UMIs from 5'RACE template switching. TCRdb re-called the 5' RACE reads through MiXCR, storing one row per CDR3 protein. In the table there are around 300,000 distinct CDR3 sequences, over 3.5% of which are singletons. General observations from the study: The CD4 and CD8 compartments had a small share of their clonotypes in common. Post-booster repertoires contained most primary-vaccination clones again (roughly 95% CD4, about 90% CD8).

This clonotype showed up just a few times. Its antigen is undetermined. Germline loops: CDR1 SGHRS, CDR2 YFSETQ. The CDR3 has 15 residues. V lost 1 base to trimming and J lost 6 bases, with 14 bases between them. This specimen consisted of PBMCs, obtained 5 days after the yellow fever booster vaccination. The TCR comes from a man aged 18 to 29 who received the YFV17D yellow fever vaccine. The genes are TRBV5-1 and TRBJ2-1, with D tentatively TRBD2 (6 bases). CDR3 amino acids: CASSLTGASLNEQFF. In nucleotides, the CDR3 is TGCGCCAGCAGCTTGACGGGAGCCTCCCTCAATGAGCAGTTCTTC.